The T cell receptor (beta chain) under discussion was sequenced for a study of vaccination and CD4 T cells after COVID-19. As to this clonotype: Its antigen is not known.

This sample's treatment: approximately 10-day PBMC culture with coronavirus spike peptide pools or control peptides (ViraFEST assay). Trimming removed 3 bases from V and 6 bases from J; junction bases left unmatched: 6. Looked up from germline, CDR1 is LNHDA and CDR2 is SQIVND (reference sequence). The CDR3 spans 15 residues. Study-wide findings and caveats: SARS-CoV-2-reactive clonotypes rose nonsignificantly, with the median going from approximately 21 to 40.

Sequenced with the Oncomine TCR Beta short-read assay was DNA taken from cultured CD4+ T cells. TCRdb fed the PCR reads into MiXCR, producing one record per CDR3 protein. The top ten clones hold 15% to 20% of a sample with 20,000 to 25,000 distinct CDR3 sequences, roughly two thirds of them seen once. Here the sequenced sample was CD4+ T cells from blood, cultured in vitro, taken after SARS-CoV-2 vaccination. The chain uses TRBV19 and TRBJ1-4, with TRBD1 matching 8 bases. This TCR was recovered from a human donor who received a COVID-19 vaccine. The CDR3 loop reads CASSIYSGGDEKLFF. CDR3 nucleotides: TGTGCCAGTAGTATTTATTCAGGGGGCGATGAAAAACTGTTTTTT.